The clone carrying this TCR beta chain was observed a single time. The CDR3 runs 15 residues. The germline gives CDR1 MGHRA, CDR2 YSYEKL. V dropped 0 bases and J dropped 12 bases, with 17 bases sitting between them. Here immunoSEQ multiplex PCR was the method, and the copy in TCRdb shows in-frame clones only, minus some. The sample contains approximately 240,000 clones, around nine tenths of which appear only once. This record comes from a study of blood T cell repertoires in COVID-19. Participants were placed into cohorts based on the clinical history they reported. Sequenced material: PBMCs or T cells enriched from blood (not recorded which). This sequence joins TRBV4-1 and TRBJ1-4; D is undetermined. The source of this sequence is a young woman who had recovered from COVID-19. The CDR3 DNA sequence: TGCGCCAGCAGCCAAGAATCGGTCATCTCTGTGGAACTGTTTTTT. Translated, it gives CASSQESVISVELFF.